The rows below give T cell receptor beta chains drawn from one sample of a study of cytomegalovirus exposure and HLA in healthy donors. The assay was immunoSEQ multiplex PCR, and TCRdb's table has in-frame clones only and misses some. Among roughly 130,000 clones listed, approximately 8.7% were seen once. The sequenced sample consisted of PBMCs. Receptor source: a man aged 40-49 years in good health and CMV-seronegative. CDR3s include the opening cysteine and the closing phenylalanine or tryptophan. D genes are given only for firm matches. Clone size, where shown, is once, few, many, or a class for clones that have expanded.

d_call: TRBD1
v_call: TRBV19
j_call: TRBJ1-2
clone_size: few
cdr3_aa: CASSPKGGANYGYTF
cdr3_nt: TGTGCCAGTAGTCCTAAAGGGGGCGCTAACTATGGCTACACCTTC

d_call: TRBD1
v_call: TRBV29-1
j_call: TRBJ1-2
clone_size: .
cdr3_aa: CSAMTGPDGYTF
cdr3_nt: TGCAGCGCCATGACAGGGCCGGATGGCTACACCTTC

d_call: .
v_call: TRBV7-3
j_call: TRBJ2-2
clone_size: .
cdr3_aa: CASSPTGSGGELFF
cdr3_nt: TGTGCCAGCAGCCCAACTGGGTCGGGCGGGGAGCTGTTTTTT

d_call: .
v_call: TRBV6-6
j_call: TRBJ2-1
clone_size: .
cdr3_aa: CASSYGGLEQFF
cdr3_nt: TGTGCCAGCAGTTACGGCGGCCTAGAGCAGTTCTTC

d_call: .
v_call: TRBV27
j_call: TRBJ1-5
clone_size: few
cdr3_aa: CASSKLSNQPQHF
cdr3_nt: TGTGCCAGCAGTAAATTAAGCAATCAGCCCCAGCATTTT

d_call: TRBD1
v_call: TRBV2
j_call: TRBJ2-3
clone_size: .
cdr3_aa: CASSGHRGMRDTQYF
cdr3_nt: TGTGCCAGCAGTGGGCACAGGGGGATGAGAGATACGCAGTATTTT

d_call: .
v_call: TRBV5-1
j_call: TRBJ2-7
clone_size: .
cdr3_aa: CASSPQGVDEQYF
cdr3_nt: TGCGCCAGCAGCCCACAGGGAGTCGACGAGCAGTACTTC

d_call: .
v_call: TRBV5-6
j_call: TRBJ2-7
clone_size: large
cdr3_aa: CASSLGDTHEQYF
cdr3_nt: TGTGCCAGCAGCTTAGGGGACACACACGAGCAGTACTTC

d_call: .
v_call: TRBV4-1
j_call: TRBJ2-7
clone_size: few
cdr3_aa: CASSQSTVSSYEQYF
cdr3_nt: TGCGCCAGCAGCCAGTCTACTGTGAGCTCCTACGAGCAGTACTTC

d_call: .
v_call: TRBV19
j_call: TRBJ1-1
clone_size: .
cdr3_aa: CASSISPSGTEAFF
cdr3_nt: TGTGCCAGTAGTATATCACCGAGTGGCACTGAAGCTTTCTTT

d_call: .
v_call: TRBV6-6
j_call: TRBJ2-2
clone_size: many
cdr3_aa: CASGGANTGELFF
cdr3_nt: TGTGCCAGCGGAGGAGCGAACACCGGGGAGCTGTTTTTT

d_call: .
v_call: TRBV7-2
j_call: TRBJ1-2
clone_size: few
cdr3_aa: CASSFGTPGGYTF
cdr3_nt: TGTGCCAGCAGCTTTGGGACACCTGGTGGCTACACCTTC

d_call: TRBD1
v_call: TRBV6-1
j_call: TRBJ1-2
clone_size: few
cdr3_aa: CASSKDRDVYGYTF
cdr3_nt: TGTGCCAGCAGTAAAGACAGGGATGTCTATGGCTACACCTTC

d_call: TRBD2
v_call: TRBV18
j_call: TRBJ2-5
clone_size: few
cdr3_aa: CASSPSGGQETQYF
cdr3_nt: TGTGCCAGCTCACCAAGCGGGGGGCAAGAGACCCAGTACTTC

d_call: .
v_call: TRBV5-1
j_call: TRBJ2-3
clone_size: .
cdr3_aa: CASSPTSTDTQYF
cdr3_nt: TGCGCCAGCAGCCCCACTAGCACAGATACGCAGTATTTT

d_call: .
v_call: TRBV5-4
j_call: TRBJ2-1
clone_size: .
cdr3_aa: CASSLGGDEQFF
cdr3_nt: TGTGCCAGCAGCTTAGGCGGTGATGAGCAGTTCTTC

d_call: .
v_call: TRBV7-9
j_call: TRBJ2-2
clone_size: .
cdr3_aa: CASSYPGYSVTGELFF
cdr3_nt: TGTGCCAGCAGCTACCCAGGGTATTCGGTCACCGGGGAGCTGTTTTTT

d_call: .
v_call: TRBV2
j_call: TRBJ1-5
clone_size: .
cdr3_aa: CASSEIQDSSNQPQHF
cdr3_nt: TGTGCCAGCAGTGAGATACAGGACAGTAGCAATCAGCCCCAGCATTTT

d_call: TRBD2
v_call: TRBV9
j_call: TRBJ2-3
clone_size: .
cdr3_aa: CASGTSAIDTQYF
cdr3_nt: TGTGCCAGCGGTACTAGCGCGATAGATACGCAGTATTTT

d_call: .
v_call: TRBV4-3
j_call: TRBJ2-7
clone_size: few
cdr3_aa: CASSQGARGNSYEQYF
cdr3_nt: TGCGCCAGCAGCCAAGGAGCTCGCGGCAACTCCTACGAGCAGTACTTC

d_call: .
v_call: TRBV5-6
j_call: TRBJ2-2
clone_size: .
cdr3_aa: CASSLKGVGELFF
cdr3_nt: TGTGCCAGCAGCCTGAAAGGGGTCGGGGAGCTGTTTTTT

d_call: TRBD1
v_call: TRBV7-2
j_call: TRBJ1-1
clone_size: few
cdr3_aa: CASSLDRDSAEAFF
cdr3_nt: TGTGCCAGCAGCTTGGACAGGGATTCGGCTGAAGCTTTCTTT

d_call: TRBD2
v_call: TRBV27
j_call: TRBJ2-3
clone_size: .
cdr3_aa: CASSPGTSGGVTDTQYF
cdr3_nt: TGTGCCAGCAGCCCAGGGACTAGCGGGGGCGTCACAGATACGCAGTATTTT

d_call: .
v_call: TRBV7-6
j_call: TRBJ1-5
clone_size: .
cdr3_aa: CASSLSQYSNQPQHF
cdr3_nt: TGTGCCAGCAGCTTAAGTCAGTATAGCAATCAGCCCCAGCATTTT

d_call: .
v_call: TRBV25-1
j_call: TRBJ1-5
clone_size: few
cdr3_aa: CASSESEIGLCNQPQHF
cdr3_nt: TGTGCCAGCAGTGAATCGGAGATAGGACTGTGCAATCAGCCCCAGCATTTT

d_call: .
v_call: TRBV30
j_call: TRBJ2-7
clone_size: few
cdr3_aa: CAWSVGSYEQYF
cdr3_nt: TGTGCCTGGAGTGTTGGTAGCTACGAGCAGTACTTC

d_call: .
v_call: TRBV19
j_call: TRBJ1-2
clone_size: .
cdr3_aa: CASSTGSNYGYTF
cdr3_nt: TGTGCCAGTAGTACAGGCTCTAACTATGGCTACACCTTC

d_call: TRBD1
v_call: TRBV19
j_call: TRBJ2-7
clone_size: .
cdr3_aa: CASGQGPYEQYF
cdr3_nt: TGTGCCAGCGGACAGGGACCCTACGAGCAGTACTTC

d_call: TRBD1
v_call: TRBV5-1
j_call: TRBJ2-3
clone_size: .
cdr3_aa: CASSLQGATTDTQYF
cdr3_nt: TGCGCCAGCAGCTTGCAGGGGGCGACGACAGATACGCAGTATTTT

d_call: .
v_call: TRBV5-1
j_call: TRBJ2-5
clone_size: few
cdr3_aa: CASSPAMGEAQYF
cdr3_nt: TGCGCCAGCAGCCCCGCGATGGGGGAGGCCCAGTACTTC

d_call: .
v_call: TRBV20-1
j_call: TRBJ2-7
clone_size: .
cdr3_aa: CSAEQDYEQYF
cdr3_nt: TGCAGTGCAGAACAGGACTACGAGCAGTACTTC

d_call: .
v_call: TRBV5-5
j_call: TRBJ1-3
clone_size: .
cdr3_aa: CASSFTGTSGNTIYF
cdr3_nt: TGTGCCAGCAGCTTTACAGGGACGTCGGGAAACACCATATATTTT

d_call: TRBD2
v_call: TRBV10-3
j_call: TRBJ2-5
clone_size: few
cdr3_aa: CAISAGGDMEETQYF
cdr3_nt: TGTGCCATCAGTGCGGGAGGGGACATGGAAGAGACCCAGTACTTC

d_call: .
v_call: TRBV4-1
j_call: TRBJ1-2
clone_size: .
cdr3_aa: CASSQGAGYGYTF
cdr3_nt: TGCGCCAGCAGCCAGGGGGCCGGCTATGGCTACACCTTC

d_call: TRBD2
v_call: TRBV6-5
j_call: TRBJ2-1
clone_size: few
cdr3_aa: CASSSASGGDAQFF
cdr3_nt: TGTGCCAGCAGTTCCGCTAGCGGGGGGGATGCCCAGTTCTTC